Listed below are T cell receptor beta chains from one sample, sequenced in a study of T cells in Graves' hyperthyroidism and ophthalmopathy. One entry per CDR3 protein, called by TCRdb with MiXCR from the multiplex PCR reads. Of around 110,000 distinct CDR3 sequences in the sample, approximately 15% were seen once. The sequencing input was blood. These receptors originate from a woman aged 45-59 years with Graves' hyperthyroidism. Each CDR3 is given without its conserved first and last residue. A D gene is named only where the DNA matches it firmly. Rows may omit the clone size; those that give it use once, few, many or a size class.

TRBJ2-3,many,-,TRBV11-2,ASSLDPGDTQY
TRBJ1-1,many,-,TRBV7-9,ASRLTGGDAEAF
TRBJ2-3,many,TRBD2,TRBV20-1,SATRTSGSTDTQY
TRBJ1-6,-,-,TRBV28,ASSFSGNNSPLH
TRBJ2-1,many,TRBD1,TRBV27,ASGIGQGDEQF
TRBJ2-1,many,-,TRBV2,ASSEALGDEQF
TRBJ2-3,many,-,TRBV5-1,ASSQNVDTDTQY
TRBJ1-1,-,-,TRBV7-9,ASSLSRADTEAF
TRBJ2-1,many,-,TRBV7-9,ASSSGAPRYNEQF
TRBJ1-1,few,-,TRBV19,ASSIGGEGGAF
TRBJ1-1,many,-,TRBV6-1,ASSHSPDRNTEAF
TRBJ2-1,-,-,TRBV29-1,RAWNNEQF
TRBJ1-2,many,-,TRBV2,ASSEEGIAGYT
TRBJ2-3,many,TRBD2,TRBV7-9,ASRGPSGSTTDTQY
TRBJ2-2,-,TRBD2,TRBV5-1,ASSSWTSGTGELF
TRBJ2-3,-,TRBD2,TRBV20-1,SARRTSGGADTQY
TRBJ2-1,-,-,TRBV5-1,ASNPEAYNEQF
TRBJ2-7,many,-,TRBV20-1,SARTPLSTSPKYEQY
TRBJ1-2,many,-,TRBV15,ATSRARQVNYGYT
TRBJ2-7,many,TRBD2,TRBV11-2,ASSFLAGSYEQY
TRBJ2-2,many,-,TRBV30,AWSVLGINTGELF
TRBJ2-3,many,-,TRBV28,ASSFQTGISGSATDTQY
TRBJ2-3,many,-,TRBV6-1,ASSPGSTDTQY
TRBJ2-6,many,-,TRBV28,ASSRLGGDPRGGANVLT
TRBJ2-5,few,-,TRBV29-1,SVVGGSSGGGETQY
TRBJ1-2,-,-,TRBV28,ASSRDRPANYGYT
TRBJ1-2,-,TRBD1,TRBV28,ASRDGTGVGHYGYT
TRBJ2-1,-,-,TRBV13,ASSIYLCSVAEIGGEQF
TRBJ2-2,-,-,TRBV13,ASSPRGHLNTGELF
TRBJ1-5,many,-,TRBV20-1,SAQRWGTGGNQPQH
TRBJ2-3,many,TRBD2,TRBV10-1,ASSENLAGGVDTQY
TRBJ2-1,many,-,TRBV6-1,ASSSAGPGVEQF
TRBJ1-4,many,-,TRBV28,ASSLFGTQEKLF
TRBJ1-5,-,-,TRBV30,AWSAGSNQPQH
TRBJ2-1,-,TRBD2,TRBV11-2,ASSLLMTSGISNEQF
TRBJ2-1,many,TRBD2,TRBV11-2,ASRGLAAYNEQF
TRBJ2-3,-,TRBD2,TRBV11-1,ASSWTSPDTQY
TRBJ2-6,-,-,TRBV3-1,ASSQDMAAGANVLT
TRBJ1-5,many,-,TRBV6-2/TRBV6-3,ASSYSNSNQPQH
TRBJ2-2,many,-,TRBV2,ASSPTQGTGELF
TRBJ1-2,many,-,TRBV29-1,SVEDPAAPAPVYGYT
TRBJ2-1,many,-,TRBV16,ASSQSKTNEQF
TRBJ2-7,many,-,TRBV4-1,ASSQAPDSLSYEQY
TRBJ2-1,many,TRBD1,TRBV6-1,ASSPGTVIYNEQF
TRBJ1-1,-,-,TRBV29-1,SVVQGPTTEAF
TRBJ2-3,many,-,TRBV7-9,ASSPGHTPTDTQY
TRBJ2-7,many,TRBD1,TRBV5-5,ASSASGTAYEQY
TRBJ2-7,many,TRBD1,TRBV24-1,ATSDQTKNRTGGYEQY
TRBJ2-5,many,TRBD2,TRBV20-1,SANLAGRETQY
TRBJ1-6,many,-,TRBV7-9,ASSPGLGENSPLH
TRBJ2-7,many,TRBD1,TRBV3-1,ASSPIGTGNYEQY
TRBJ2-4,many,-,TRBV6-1,ASADLTKNIQY
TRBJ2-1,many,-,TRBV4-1,ASSQDAGSSYNEQF